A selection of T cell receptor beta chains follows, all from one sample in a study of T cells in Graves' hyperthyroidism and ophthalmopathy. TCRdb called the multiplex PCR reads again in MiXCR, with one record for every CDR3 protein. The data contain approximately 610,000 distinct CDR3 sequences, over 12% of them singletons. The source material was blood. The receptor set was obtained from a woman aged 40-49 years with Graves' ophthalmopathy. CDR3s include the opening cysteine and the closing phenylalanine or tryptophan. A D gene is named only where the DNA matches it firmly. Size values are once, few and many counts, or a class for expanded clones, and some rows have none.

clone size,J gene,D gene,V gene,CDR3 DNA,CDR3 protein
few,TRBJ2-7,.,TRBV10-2,TGCGCCAGCCTATACAGGGATAGGATAGTCGGCTCCTACGAGCAGTACTTC,CASLYRDRIVGSYEQYF
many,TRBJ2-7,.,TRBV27,TGTGCCAGCAGTTTAAGTCAAGCGGGTTCCTACGAGCAGTACTTC,CASSLSQAGSYEQYF
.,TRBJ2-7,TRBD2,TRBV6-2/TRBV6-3,TGTGCCAGCAGTTACGTCGGGAGGAGAGAGTACGAGCAGTACTTC,CASSYVGRREYEQYF
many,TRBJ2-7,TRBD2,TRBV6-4,TGTGCCAGCAGAACAGCCTACCCGACTAGCGGGGGCTACGAGCAGTACTTC,CASRTAYPTSGGYEQYF
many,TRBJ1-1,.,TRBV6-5,TGTGCCAGCAGTTACTCTCCCGAGATGAACACTGAAGCTTTCTTT,CASSYSPEMNTEAFF
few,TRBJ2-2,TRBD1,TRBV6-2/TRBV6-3,TGTGCCAGCAGTTGGGTACAGGGGGCAAACGGGGAGCTGTTTTTT,CASSWVQGANGELFF
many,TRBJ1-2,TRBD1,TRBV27,TGTGCCAGCAGGAGGACAGGGGGCGGGCCTGGCTACACCTTC,CASRRTGGGPGYTF
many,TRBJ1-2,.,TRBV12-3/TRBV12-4,TGTGCCAGCAGCTACAACTTTAACTATGGCTACACCTTC,CASSYNFNYGYTF
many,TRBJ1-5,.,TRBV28,TGTGCCAGCAGATCCGGACAGTTGGATCAGCCCCAGCATTTT,CASRSGQLDQPQHF
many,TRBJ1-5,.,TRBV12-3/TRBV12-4,TGTGCCAGCAGTTGGGAACCAAGCAATCAGCCCCAGCATTTT,CASSWEPSNQPQHF
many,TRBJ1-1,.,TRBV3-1,TGTGCCAGCAGCCCGACGAGGGGCACTGAAGCTTTCTTT,CASSPTRGTEAFF
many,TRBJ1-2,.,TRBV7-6,TGTGCCAGCAGCCGCAGTGGGGGGGCATATGGCTACACCTTC,CASSRSGGAYGYTF
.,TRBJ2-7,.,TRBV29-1,TGCAGCGTTGCCTATCGGGGCGAGCAGTACTTC,CSVAYRGEQYF
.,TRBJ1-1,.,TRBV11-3,TGTGCCAGCAGCACCCCCAGGGAGATTAACACTGAAGCTTTCTTT,CASSTPREINTEAFF
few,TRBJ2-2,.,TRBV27,TGTGCCAGCAGTGGGTCACCATTATCCACCGGGGAGCTGTTTTTT,CASSGSPLSTGELFF
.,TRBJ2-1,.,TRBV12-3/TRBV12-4,TGTGCCAGCAGTTTAGCGGAGTCCTACAATGAGCAGTTCTTC,CASSLAESYNEQFF
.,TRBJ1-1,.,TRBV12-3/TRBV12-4,TGTGCCAGCAGTTTAGTTGGCAGGGCGACGAACACTGAAGCTTTCTTT,CASSLVGRATNTEAFF
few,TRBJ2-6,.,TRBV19,TGTGCCAGCCACCTCGGGGGTGGTGGGGCCAACGTCCTGACTTTC,CASHLGGGGANVLTF
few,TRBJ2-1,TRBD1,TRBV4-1,TGCGCCAGCAGCCATCGGATTAACACGGGACAGGGTGGGAATGAGCAGTTCTTC,CASSHRINTGQGGNEQFF
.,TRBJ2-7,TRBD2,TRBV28,TGTGCCAGCAGTTTTGGGGAGTTCGGGGGAGGGAGAGACGAGCAGTACTTC,CASSFGEFGGGRDEQYF
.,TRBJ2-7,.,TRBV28,TGTGCCAGCTTGGACTCAACCTACGAGCAGTACTTC,CASLDSTYEQYF
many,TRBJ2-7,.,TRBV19,TGTGCCAGTAGTATTGGGATCGGTTTCTCCTACGAGCAGTACTTC,CASSIGIGFSYEQYF
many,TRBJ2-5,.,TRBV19,TGTGCCAGTAGTATATCGGGAACGAAGGGCGAGACCCAGTACTTC,CASSISGTKGETQYF
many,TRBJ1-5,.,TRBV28,TGTGCCAGCAGTTCGACTGAAAATAGCAATCAGCCCCAGCATTTT,CASSSTENSNQPQHF
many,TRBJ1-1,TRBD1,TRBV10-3,TGTGCCATCAGCACGACAGGGGCAGAAGCTTTCTTT,CAISTTGAEAFF
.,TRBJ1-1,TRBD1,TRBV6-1,TGTGCCAGCAGTGGAAGGGGACAGGCTAGAAGGAACACTGAAGCTTTCTTT,CASSGRGQARRNTEAFF